This TCR beta chain was sequenced in a study of control samples from healthy donors and cancer patients. The V gene lost 3 bases and the J gene lost 1 base, with 12 bases spanning the gap. The CDR3 spans 15 residues. From germline, CDR1 is SGHNT and CDR2 YENEEA. Sequencing used immunoSEQ multiplex PCR; TCRdb keeps in-frame clones, though not all of them. The sample comprises around 120,000 clones, about 92% of which are singletons, and under 2% rests with the top ten. The gene calls are TRBV11-3 and TRBJ2-5; TRBD1 or TRBD2 may be the D gene (7 bases each). The sequenced material came from PBMCs. The sequence was collected from a man aged 45-65 years with head and neck cancer. CDR3 amino acids: CASSLGQRGQETQYF. CDR3 in DNA: TGTGCCAGCAGCTTGGGACAGCGGGGCCAAGAGACCCAGTACTTC.